The following is a T cell receptor (beta chain) sequence with its context. The antigen is unknown. Sequencing relied on immunoSEQ assay v3.0, run at survey level. Method: immunoSEQ multiplex PCR; TCRdb's copy keeps in-frame clones and lacks some. The sample lists approximately 16,000 clones; around 88% were seen once. The CDR3 runs to 16 residues. Trimming removed 10 bases from V and 11 bases from J, with 27 bases in between. Germline values: CDR1 LNHDA, CDR2 SQIVND (reference sequence). This entry comes from a study of long-term antiretroviral therapy in people with HIV. Whole-study results and caveats: The repertoire was dominated at all time points by clones expanded before ART.

The sample was unsorted PBMCs, taken more than 2.2 years before starting antiretroviral therapy. This clonotype was obtained from a woman aged 25-40 years with HIV. The rearrangement joins TRBV19 to TRBJ1-6; the D is unclear. CDR3: CATQSRLGGLTAPLHF. CDR3 nucleotide sequence: TGTGCCACCCAGAGTAGATTGGGAGGGCTCACGGCACCCCTCCACTTT.